A selection of T cell receptor beta chains follows, all from one sample in a study of T cell responses to AZD1222 COVID-19 vaccine. Clones were read by immunoSEQ multiplex PCR, and TCRdb kept only the in-frame ones, dropping some. The profile shows 120,000 to 150,000 clones, about nine tenths of them singletons. Specimen: peripheral blood, collected 28 days after the second AZD1222 dose. The source of these receptors is an adult who received the AZD1222 COVID-19 vaccine. Both conserved end residues are part of each CDR3. Each record gives: V gene, clone size, J gene, D gene, CDR3 protein, CDR3 DNA. The D gene is left open where the match is weak. Some rows have no size entry. The others give once, few or many, or a class for an expanded clone.

v_gene: TRBV4-3; abundance: -; j_gene: TRBJ1-4; d_gene: -; CDR3aa: CASSQDSQSNEKLFF; CDR3nt: TGCGCCAGCAGCCAAGACAGTCAGTCTAATGAAAAACTGTTTTTT
v_gene: TRBV21-1; abundance: -; j_gene: TRBJ2-2; d_gene: -; CDR3aa: CASSIHKGLTPGELFF; CDR3nt: TGTGCCAGCAGCATACACAAGGGACTAACGCCCGGGGAGCTGTTTTTT
v_gene: TRBV7-9; abundance: -; j_gene: TRBJ2-3; d_gene: -; CDR3aa: CASSRGEAGTDTQYF; CDR3nt: TGTGCCAGCAGCAGAGGAGAAGCAGGCACAGATACGCAGTATTTT
v_gene: TRBV18; abundance: -; j_gene: TRBJ2-4; d_gene: TRBD1; CDR3aa: CASSTGQEGLAKNIQYF; CDR3nt: TGTGCCAGCTCAACTGGACAGGAAGGATTAGCCAAAAACATTCAGTACTTC
v_gene: TRBV6-1; abundance: -; j_gene: TRBJ1-1; d_gene: -; CDR3aa: CASTLLSGTKGAFF; CDR3nt: TGTGCCAGCACCTTACTCTCCGGGACAAAGGGAGCTTTCTTT
v_gene: TRBV10-3; abundance: -; j_gene: TRBJ2-3; d_gene: -; CDR3aa: CATMGGIGTDTQYF; CDR3nt: TGTGCCACCATGGGCGGGATTGGCACAGATACGCAGTATTTT
v_gene: TRBV10-3; abundance: -; j_gene: TRBJ1-2; d_gene: TRBD1; CDR3aa: CAISEPDRGLNYGYTF; CDR3nt: TGTGCCATCAGTGAGCCTGACAGGGGTCTCAACTATGGCTACACCTTC
v_gene: TRBV4-1; abundance: -; j_gene: TRBJ2-7; d_gene: -; CDR3aa: CASRQTGSSYEQYF; CDR3nt: TGCGCCAGCAGACAAACAGGGAGCTCCTACGAGCAGTACTTC
v_gene: TRBV18; abundance: -; j_gene: TRBJ2-7; d_gene: -; CDR3aa: CASSPFQSGNFYEQYF; CDR3nt: TGTGCCAGCTCACCTTTCCAGTCCGGGAATTTCTACGAGCAGTACTTC
v_gene: TRBV27; abundance: -; j_gene: TRBJ2-2; d_gene: -; CDR3aa: CASKDHGDTGELFF; CDR3nt: TGTGCCAGCAAAGACCATGGGGACACCGGGGAGCTGTTTTTT
v_gene: TRBV5-1; abundance: -; j_gene: TRBJ2-7; d_gene: TRBD1; CDR3aa: CASSGRDRGVDEQYF; CDR3nt: TGCGCCAGCAGCGGCCGGGACAGGGGAGTGGACGAGCAGTACTTC
v_gene: TRBV6-2/TRBV6-3; abundance: -; j_gene: TRBJ1-2; d_gene: -; CDR3aa: CASSYSIWTDGYTF; CDR3nt: TGTGCCAGCAGTTACTCGATATGGACAGATGGCTACACCTTC
v_gene: TRBV5-1; abundance: -; j_gene: TRBJ2-1; d_gene: -; CDR3aa: CASSLDSHSVSGNEQFF; CDR3nt: TGCGCCAGCAGCTTGGATAGCCACTCTGTCTCCGGTAATGAGCAGTTCTTC
v_gene: TRBV6-5; abundance: -; j_gene: TRBJ2-2; d_gene: -; CDR3aa: CASSNPVYYTGELFF; CDR3nt: TGTGCCAGCAGCAACCCCGTCTACTACACCGGGGAGCTGTTTTTT
v_gene: TRBV19; abundance: -; j_gene: TRBJ1-6; d_gene: TRBD1; CDR3aa: CASNSAGQGNSPLHF; CDR3nt: TGTGCCAGTAATTCAGCGGGACAGGGAAATTCACCCCTCCACTTT
v_gene: TRBV28; abundance: -; j_gene: TRBJ2-1; d_gene: -; CDR3aa: CASNGGQPSYNEQFF; CDR3nt: TGTGCCAGCAACGGGGGGCAGCCCTCCTACAATGAGCAGTTCTTC
v_gene: TRBV6-6; abundance: -; j_gene: TRBJ1-4; d_gene: -; CDR3aa: CATRDYPPLGNEKLFF; CDR3nt: TGTGCCACCCGAGACTACCCACCTCTGGGGAATGAAAAACTGTTTTTT
v_gene: TRBV6-4; abundance: -; j_gene: TRBJ2-3; d_gene: TRBD2; CDR3aa: CASSDLGGPTDTQYF; CDR3nt: TGTGCCAGCAGTGACTTGGGAGGGCCTACAGATACGCAGTATTTT
v_gene: TRBV9; abundance: once; j_gene: TRBJ2-5; d_gene: -; CDR3aa: CASSVGDWGQETQYF; CDR3nt: TGTGCCAGCAGCGTGGGGGACTGGGGCCAAGAGACCCAGTACTTC
v_gene: TRBV25-1; abundance: -; j_gene: TRBJ2-2; d_gene: -; CDR3aa: CASMRDSTGELFF; CDR3nt: TGTGCCAGCATGAGGGATAGCACCGGGGAGCTGTTTTTT
v_gene: TRBV1; abundance: -; j_gene: TRBJ2-3; d_gene: -; CDR3aa: CTSSQLAGDTDTQYF; CDR3nt: TGCACCAGCAGCCAACTAGCGGGAGACACAGATACGCAGTATTTT
v_gene: TRBV28; abundance: once; j_gene: TRBJ2-7; d_gene: -; CDR3aa: CASSTPGQFYEQYF; CDR3nt: TGTGCCAGCAGCACCCCGGGTCAATTCTACGAGCAGTACTTC
v_gene: TRBV4-1; abundance: -; j_gene: TRBJ1-1; d_gene: TRBD1; CDR3aa: CASSQVAQGAWNTEAFF; CDR3nt: TGCGCCAGCAGCCAAGTTGCGCAGGGGGCTTGGAACACTGAAGCTTTCTTT
v_gene: TRBV4-2; abundance: -; j_gene: TRBJ2-2; d_gene: TRBD1; CDR3aa: CASSPGTGATGELFF; CDR3nt: TGTGCCAGCAGCCCGGGGACAGGGGCCACCGGGGAGCTGTTTTTT
v_gene: TRBV28; abundance: -; j_gene: TRBJ1-1; d_gene: -; CDR3aa: CASSLQGGTEAFF; CDR3nt: TGTGCCAGCAGTTTACAGGGTGGCACTGAAGCTTTCTTT
v_gene: TRBV6-5; abundance: once; j_gene: TRBJ1-5; d_gene: -; CDR3aa: CASSYSRGSNQPQHF; CDR3nt: TGTGCCAGCAGTTACTCGAGGGGTAGCAATCAGCCCCAGCATTTT
v_gene: TRBV14; abundance: -; j_gene: TRBJ1-1; d_gene: -; CDR3aa: CASRELDILRNTEAFF; CDR3nt: TGTGCCAGCAGGGAGCTCGACATACTACGGAACACTGAAGCTTTCTTT
v_gene: TRBV3-1/TRBV3-2; abundance: -; j_gene: TRBJ1-4; d_gene: -; CDR3aa: CASSPYYGGEKLFF; CDR3nt: TGTGCCAGCAGCCCTTACTATGGCGGCGAAAAACTGTTTTTT
v_gene: TRBV21-1; abundance: -; j_gene: TRBJ1-2; d_gene: -; CDR3aa: CASRKITGTGEAYGYTF; CDR3nt: TGTGCCAGCAGAAAAATAACCGGGACAGGGGAGGCCTATGGCTACACCTTC
v_gene: TRBV7-9; abundance: -; j_gene: TRBJ2-3; d_gene: -; CDR3aa: CASSLRGVGDTQYF; CDR3nt: TGTGCCAGCAGCTTAAGAGGGGTTGGAGATACGCAGTATTTT
v_gene: TRBV6-2/TRBV6-3; abundance: -; j_gene: TRBJ1-1; d_gene: TRBD1; CDR3aa: CASSLMTGEITEAFF; CDR3nt: TGTGCCAGCAGTCTCATGACAGGGGAAATCACTGAAGCTTTCTTT
v_gene: TRBV5-4; abundance: -; j_gene: TRBJ1-2; d_gene: -; CDR3aa: CASSLEGARGYTF; CDR3nt: TGTGCCAGCAGCTTGGAAGGGGCGCGCGGCTACACCTTC
v_gene: TRBV14; abundance: -; j_gene: TRBJ2-7; d_gene: -; CDR3aa: CASSQGGGFSYEQYF; CDR3nt: TGTGCCAGCAGCCAAGGTGGGGGTTTCTCCTACGAGCAGTACTTC
v_gene: TRBV30; abundance: -; j_gene: TRBJ1-5; d_gene: -; CDR3aa: CAWSAAESGPQHF; CDR3nt: TGTGCCTGGAGTGCCGCGGAGAGTGGGCCCCAGCATTTT
v_gene: TRBV28; abundance: -; j_gene: TRBJ1-1; d_gene: -; CDR3aa: CASSLLSGLNTEAFF; CDR3nt: TGTGCCAGCAGTTTATTGTCAGGACTGAACACTGAAGCTTTCTTT
v_gene: TRBV28; abundance: -; j_gene: TRBJ1-2; d_gene: TRBD1; CDR3aa: CASRFRDRGLYGYTF; CDR3nt: TGTGCCAGCAGATTCCGGGACAGGGGCCTCTATGGCTACACCTTC
v_gene: TRBV11-2; abundance: once; j_gene: TRBJ2-3; d_gene: -; CDR3aa: CASSYGAFDTDTQYF; CDR3nt: TGTGCCAGCAGCTACGGGGCCTTTGACACAGATACGCAGTATTTT
v_gene: TRBV10-2; abundance: -; j_gene: TRBJ1-5; d_gene: -; CDR3aa: CASSESLAGYSNQPQHF; CDR3nt: TGCGCCAGCAGTGAGTCCCTTGCGGGGTATAGCAATCAGCCCCAGCATTTT
v_gene: TRBV5-1; abundance: -; j_gene: TRBJ2-7; d_gene: TRBD1; CDR3aa: CASSLRQGHNEQYF; CDR3nt: TGCGCCAGCAGCCTTCGACAGGGTCACAACGAGCAGTACTTC
v_gene: TRBV7-9; abundance: -; j_gene: TRBJ2-1; d_gene: -; CDR3aa: CASSLGGWGAAYNEQFF; CDR3nt: TGTGCCAGCAGCTTAGGAGGTTGGGGGGCAGCCTACAATGAGCAGTTCTTC
v_gene: TRBV6-1; abundance: -; j_gene: TRBJ1-4; d_gene: -; CDR3aa: CASSETGTNEKLFF; CDR3nt: TGTGCCAGCAGTGAGACAGGCACTAATGAAAAACTGTTTTTT
v_gene: TRBV6-5; abundance: -; j_gene: TRBJ1-1; d_gene: -; CDR3aa: CASSYRGGYTEAFF; CDR3nt: TGTGCCAGCAGTTACCGTGGGGGATACACTGAAGCTTTCTTT
v_gene: TRBV11-2; abundance: -; j_gene: TRBJ2-7; d_gene: -; CDR3aa: CASSLDPRGYEQYF; CDR3nt: TGTGCCAGCAGCTTAGACCCGAGAGGTTACGAGCAGTACTTC
v_gene: TRBV30; abundance: -; j_gene: TRBJ2-6; d_gene: -; CDR3aa: CAWSTLTQTGSGANVLTF; CDR3nt: TGTGCCTGGAGCACCCTCACTCAGACGGGCTCTGGGGCCAACGTCCTGACTTTC
v_gene: TRBV19; abundance: few; j_gene: TRBJ1-6; d_gene: -; CDR3aa: CASSHPEASPLHF; CDR3nt: TGTGCCAGTAGTCACCCAGAGGCTTCACCCCTCCACTTT
v_gene: TRBV18; abundance: -; j_gene: TRBJ2-7; d_gene: -; CDR3aa: CASSPTSGNYEQYF; CDR3nt: TGTGCCAGCTCACCAACCTCAGGAAACTACGAGCAGTACTTC
v_gene: TRBV11-3; abundance: -; j_gene: TRBJ1-2; d_gene: TRBD1; CDR3aa: CASSLGDREYGYTF; CDR3nt: TGTGCCAGCAGCTTAGGCGACAGGGAGTATGGCTACACCTTC
v_gene: TRBV18; abundance: -; j_gene: TRBJ1-1; d_gene: TRBD1; CDR3aa: CASSPGQPNTEAFF; CDR3nt: TGTGCCAGCTCACCGGGACAGCCGAACACTGAAGCTTTCTTT
v_gene: TRBV6-6; abundance: few; j_gene: TRBJ2-7; d_gene: -; CDR3aa: CASSYRGEQYF; CDR3nt: TGTGCCAGCAGTTATCGGGGGGAGCAGTACTTC
v_gene: TRBV2; abundance: -; j_gene: TRBJ1-1; d_gene: -; CDR3aa: CASRKLRHSARGTEAFF; CDR3nt: TGTGCCAGCAGGAAACTTCGACACTCTGCTCGAGGCACTGAAGCTTTCTTT
v_gene: TRBV28; abundance: -; j_gene: TRBJ1-5; d_gene: -; CDR3aa: CASSSPVTKPRDQPQHF; CDR3nt: TGTGCCAGCAGTTCCCCCGTGACCAAGCCTAGGGATCAGCCCCAGCATTTT
v_gene: TRBV5-1; abundance: -; j_gene: TRBJ1-1; d_gene: -; CDR3aa: CASSLVQPGNTEAFF; CDR3nt: TGCGCCAGCAGCTTGGTGCAGCCCGGTAACACTGAAGCTTTCTTT
v_gene: TRBV19; abundance: -; j_gene: TRBJ2-5; d_gene: -; CDR3aa: CASSIGHLGTGKQETQYF; CDR3nt: TGTGCCAGTAGTATAGGGCATCTAGGTACGGGCAAGCAAGAGACCCAGTACTTC
v_gene: TRBV10-1; abundance: once; j_gene: TRBJ1-1; d_gene: -; CDR3aa: CASSESAAPNTEAFF; CDR3nt: TGCGCCAGCAGTGAGTCGGCGGCCCCGAACACTGAAGCTTTCTTT
v_gene: TRBV2; abundance: -; j_gene: TRBJ2-7; d_gene: TRBD1; CDR3aa: CASSDPWTGAYYEQYF; CDR3nt: TGTGCCAGCAGTGATCCCTGGACAGGGGCCTACTACGAGCAGTACTTC
v_gene: TRBV28; abundance: -; j_gene: TRBJ2-3; d_gene: -; CDR3aa: CASSSGSSQQNTQYF; CDR3nt: TGTGCCAGCAGTTCGGGATCATCTCAACAGAATACGCAGTATTTT
v_gene: TRBV7-9; abundance: -; j_gene: TRBJ1-1; d_gene: -; CDR3aa: CASSPWRGGTEAFF; CDR3nt: TGTGCCAGCAGCCCCTGGAGGGGCGGCACTGAAGCTTTCTTT